This T cell receptor beta chain was sequenced during a study of T-cell reconstitution after alpha-beta-depleted transplantation in children. Regarding the study as a whole: Once a year had passed after transplant, T-cell counts and diversity came mostly from newly produced T cells. At around two months after transplant, the alpha-beta T cells were reportedly derived from several hundred expanded clones that came from non-depleted graft cells.

It was with unique molecular identifiers that the TCRbeta library was prepared. MiXCR, run by TCRdb on the PCR reads, gives a single entry per CDR3 protein. The table includes fewer than 250,000 distinct CDR3 sequences, around 8% detected once. This clonotype was seen ten or more times. Antigen: not known. Trimming pared 6 bases from V and 6 bases from J, leaving 9 bases between. Germline CDR1 and CDR2: SGHAT and FQDESV (reference sequence). The CDR3 is 11 residues long. This TCR was sampled from a male patient aged 10-17 years who had a stem cell transplant for acute lymphoblastic leukemia, so the T cells may come from the graft donor. Sequences were derived from PBMCs, mostly from graft donor cells, sampled 180 days after TCRalphabeta/CD19-depleted stem cell transplant. The J gene is TRBJ2-7, the V gene TRBV11-1; D not certain. This CDR3 is CASRSGPEQYF. The CDR3 bases are TGTGCCAGCAGATCAGGTCCCGAGCAGTACTTC.